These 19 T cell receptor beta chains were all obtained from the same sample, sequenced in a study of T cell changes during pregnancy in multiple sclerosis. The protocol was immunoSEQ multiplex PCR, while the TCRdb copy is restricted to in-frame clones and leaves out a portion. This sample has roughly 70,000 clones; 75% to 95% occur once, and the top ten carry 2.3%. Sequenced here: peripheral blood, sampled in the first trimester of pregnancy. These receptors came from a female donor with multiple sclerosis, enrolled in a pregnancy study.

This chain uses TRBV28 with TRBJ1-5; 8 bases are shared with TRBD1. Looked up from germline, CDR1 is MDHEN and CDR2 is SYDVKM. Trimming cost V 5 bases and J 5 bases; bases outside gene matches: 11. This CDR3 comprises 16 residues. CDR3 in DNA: TGTGCCAGCAGTCCCAGCGGAGACAGGGGACATCAGCCCCAGCATTTT. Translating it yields CASSPSGDRGHQPQHF.

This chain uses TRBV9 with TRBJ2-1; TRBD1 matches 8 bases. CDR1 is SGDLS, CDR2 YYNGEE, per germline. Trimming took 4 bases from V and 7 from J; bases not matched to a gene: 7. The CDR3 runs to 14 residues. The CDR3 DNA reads TGTGCCAGCAGCCCAGGACAGGGTCAAAATGAGCAGTTCTTC. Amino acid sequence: CASSPGQGQNEQFF.

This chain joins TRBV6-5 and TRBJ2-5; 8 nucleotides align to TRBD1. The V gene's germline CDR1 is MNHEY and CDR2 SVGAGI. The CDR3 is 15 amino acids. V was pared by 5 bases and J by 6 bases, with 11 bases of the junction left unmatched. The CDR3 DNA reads TGTGCCAGCAGTCCACGTAGGACAGGGCGGCAGACCCAGTACTTC. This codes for CASSPRRTGRQTQYF.

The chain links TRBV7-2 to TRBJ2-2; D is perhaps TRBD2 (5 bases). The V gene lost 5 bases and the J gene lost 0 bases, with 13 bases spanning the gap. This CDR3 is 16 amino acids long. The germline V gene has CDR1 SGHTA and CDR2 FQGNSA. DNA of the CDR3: TGTGCCAGCAGCCTAGGACTTCGAACGAACACCGGGGAGCTGTTTTTT. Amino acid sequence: CASSLGLRTNTGELFF.

The CDR3 DNA reads TGTGCCAGCAGCAGCGACTACGAGCAGTACTTC. Protein sequence: CASSSDYEQYF. The V gene is TRBV7-2, the J gene TRBJ2-7, with D hard to call. Germline CDR1 reads SGHTA; CDR2 reads FQGNSA. Between the trimmed V and J ends, which lost 5 bases and 3 bases, there was a span of 5 bases. CDR3 size: 11 residues.

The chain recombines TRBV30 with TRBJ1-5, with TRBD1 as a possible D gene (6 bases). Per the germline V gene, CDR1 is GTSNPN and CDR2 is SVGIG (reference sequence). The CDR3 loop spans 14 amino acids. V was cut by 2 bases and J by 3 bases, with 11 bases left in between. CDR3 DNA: TGTGCCTGGAGTTCACAGGGTACCAATCAGCCCCAGCATTTT. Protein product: CAWSSQGTNQPQHF.

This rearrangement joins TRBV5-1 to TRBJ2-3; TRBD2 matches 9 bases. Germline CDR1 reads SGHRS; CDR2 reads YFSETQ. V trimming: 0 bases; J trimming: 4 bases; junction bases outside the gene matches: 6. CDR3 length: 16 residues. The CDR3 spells CASSLGGLAGPDTQYF. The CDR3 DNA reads TGCGCCAGCAGCTTGGGAGGGCTAGCGGGGCCAGATACGCAGTATTTT.

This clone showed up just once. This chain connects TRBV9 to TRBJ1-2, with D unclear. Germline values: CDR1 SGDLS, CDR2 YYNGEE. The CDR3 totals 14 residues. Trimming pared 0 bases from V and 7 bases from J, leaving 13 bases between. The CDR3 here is CASSVASHSGGYTF. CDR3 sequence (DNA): TGTGCCAGCAGCGTAGCGTCACATTCTGGTGGCTACACCTTC.

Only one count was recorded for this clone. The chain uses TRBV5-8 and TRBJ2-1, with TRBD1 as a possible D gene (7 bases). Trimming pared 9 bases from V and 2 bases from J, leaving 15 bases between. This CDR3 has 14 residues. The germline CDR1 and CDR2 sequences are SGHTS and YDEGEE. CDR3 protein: CATAGGTAYNEQFF. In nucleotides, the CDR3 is TGTGCCACCGCAGGGGGGACTGCCTACAATGAGCAGTTCTTC.

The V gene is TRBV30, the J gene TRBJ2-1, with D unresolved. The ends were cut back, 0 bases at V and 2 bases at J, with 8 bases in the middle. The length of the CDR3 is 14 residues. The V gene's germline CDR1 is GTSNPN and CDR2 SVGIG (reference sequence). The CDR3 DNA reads TGTGCCTGGAGTGTACGGGTCACCTACAATGAGCAGTTCTTC. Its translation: CAWSVRVTYNEQFF.

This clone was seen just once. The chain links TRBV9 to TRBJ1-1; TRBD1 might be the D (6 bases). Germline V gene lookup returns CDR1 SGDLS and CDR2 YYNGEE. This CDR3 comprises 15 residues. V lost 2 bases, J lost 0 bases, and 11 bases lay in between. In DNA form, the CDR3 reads TGTGCCAGCAGCGTGGAGGGGGGGATGAACACTGAAGCTTTCTTT. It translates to CASSVEGGMNTEAFF.

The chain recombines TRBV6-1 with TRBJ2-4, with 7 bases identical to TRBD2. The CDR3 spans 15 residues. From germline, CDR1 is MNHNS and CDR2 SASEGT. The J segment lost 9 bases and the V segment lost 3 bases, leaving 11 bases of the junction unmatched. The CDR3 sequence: CASSDVGGDLGIQYF. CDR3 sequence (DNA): TGTGCCAGCAGTGATGTTGGGGGGGACTTAGGCATTCAGTACTTC.

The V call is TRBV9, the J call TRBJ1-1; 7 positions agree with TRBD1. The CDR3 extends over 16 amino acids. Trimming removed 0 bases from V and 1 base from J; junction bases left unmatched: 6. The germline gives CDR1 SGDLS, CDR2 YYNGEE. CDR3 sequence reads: CASSVAGRGENTEAFF. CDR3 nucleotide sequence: TGTGCCAGCAGCGTAGCTGGCAGGGGGGAGAACACTGAAGCTTTCTTT. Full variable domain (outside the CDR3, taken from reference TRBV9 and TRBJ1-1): DSGVTQTPKHLITATGQRVTLRCSPRSGDLSVYWYQQSLDQGLQFLIQYYNGEERAKGNILERFSAQQFPDLHSELNLSSLELGDSALYFCASSVAGRGENTEAFFGQGTRLTVV.

The CDR3 sequence: CASSPNTGSPYEQYF. The CDR3 DNA sequence: TGTGCCAGCAGCCCAAATACAGGGAGTCCCTACGAGCAGTACTTC. V gene TRBV27 combines with J gene TRBJ2-7; possible D gene TRBD1, 6 bases. Germline lookup yields CDR1 MNHEY and CDR2 SMNVEV (reference sequence). The CDR3 covers 15 residues. Trimming left V 6 bases short and J 2 bases short, with 17 bases between.

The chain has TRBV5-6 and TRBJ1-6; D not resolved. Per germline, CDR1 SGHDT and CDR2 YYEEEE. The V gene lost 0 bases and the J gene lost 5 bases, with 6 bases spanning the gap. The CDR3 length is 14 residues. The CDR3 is CASSLVTDNSPLHF. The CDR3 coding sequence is TGTGCCAGCAGCTTGGTTACAGATAATTCACCCCTCCACTTT.

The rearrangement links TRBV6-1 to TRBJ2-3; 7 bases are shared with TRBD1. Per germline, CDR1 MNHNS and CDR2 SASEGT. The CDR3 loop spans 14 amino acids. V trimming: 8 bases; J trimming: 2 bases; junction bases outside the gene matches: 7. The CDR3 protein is CASQTGFATDTQYF. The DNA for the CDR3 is TGTGCCAGCCAGACAGGGTTTGCCACAGATACGCAGTATTTT.

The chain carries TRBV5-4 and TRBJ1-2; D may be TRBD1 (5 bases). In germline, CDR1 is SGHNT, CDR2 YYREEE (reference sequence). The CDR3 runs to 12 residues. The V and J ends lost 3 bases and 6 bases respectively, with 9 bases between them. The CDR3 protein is CASSSGRNGYTF. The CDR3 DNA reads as TGTGCCAGCAGCTCAGGGAGGAATGGCTACACCTTC.

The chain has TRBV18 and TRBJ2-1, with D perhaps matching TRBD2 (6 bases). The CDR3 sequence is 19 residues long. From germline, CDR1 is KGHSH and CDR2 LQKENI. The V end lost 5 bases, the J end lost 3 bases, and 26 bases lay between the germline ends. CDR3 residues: CASSAQRMRDRGSYNEQFF. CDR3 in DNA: TGTGCCAGCTCAGCCCAGAGAATGAGAGACCGGGGGAGCTACAATGAGCAGTTCTTC.

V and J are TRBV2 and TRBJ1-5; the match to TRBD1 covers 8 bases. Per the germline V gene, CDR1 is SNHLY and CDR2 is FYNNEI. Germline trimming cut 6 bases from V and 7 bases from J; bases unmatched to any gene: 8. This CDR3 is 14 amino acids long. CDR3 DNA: TGTGCCAGCAGAGACCCCAGGGGGCTCCAGCCCCAGCATTTT. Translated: CASRDPRGLQPQHF.